This passage covers 21 T cell receptor beta chains from one sample sequenced in a study of blood T cells in healthy people across ages. The second PCR ran about 6 to 12 cycles with a sample-barcoded 5' primer and J-beta primers. TCRdb fed the 5' RACE reads into MiXCR, producing one record per CDR3 protein. The sample has approximately 800,000 distinct CDR3 sequences, around 68% seen once. Material for sequencing was blood. Every receptor here comes from a man aged 25-45 years in good health.

The chain joins TRBV6-2 or TRBV6-3 to TRBJ1-5; possibly TRBD1 for D (5 bases). V dropped 10 bases and J dropped 0 bases, with 13 bases sitting between them. The CDR3 has 14 amino acids. Germline values: CDR1 MNHEY, CDR2 SVGEGT. The CDR3 loop is CATTDINSNQPQHF. The CDR3 nucleotides read TGTGCCACCACGGACATCAATAGCAATCAGCCCCAGCATTTT.

This clonotype has a count of ten or more. This sequence joins TRBV2 and TRBJ2-2; TRBD1 agrees at 9 bases. CDR1 SNHLY and CDR2 FYNNEI come from the germline V gene. V lost 8 bases to trimming and J lost 10 bases; unmatched junction nucleotides: 14. This CDR3 is 15 amino acids long. In nucleotides, the CDR3 is TGTGCCAGCCTCAAGGACAGGGGCCGCGCCGTGGAGCTGTTTTTT. As protein: CASLKDRGRAVELFF.

The V and J genes are TRBV6-2 or TRBV6-3 and TRBJ2-1; D unresolved. The germline gives CDR1 MNHEY, CDR2 SVGEGT. The CDR3 spans 15 residues. The germline V and J ends were trimmed by 6 bases and 2 bases, with 14 bases remaining between them. Here the CDR3 DNA reads TGTGCCAGCAGCCCCCGACCGCGCCCCTACAATGAGCAGTTCTTC. Protein product: CASSPRPRPYNEQFF.

This chain links TRBV27 with TRBJ2-6; tentative D call: TRBD2 (6 bases). The germline CDR1 and CDR2 sequences are MNHEY and SMNVEV (reference sequence). The CDR3 has 19 amino acids. Between the trimmed V and J ends, which lost 0 bases and 1 base, there was a span of 16 bases. CDR3 amino acids: CASSLSGGYLGSGANVLTF. DNA of the CDR3: TGTGCCAGCAGTTTATCGGGAGGATACCTGGGGTCTGGGGCCAACGTCCTGACTTTC.

Ten or more counts support this clonotype. V is TRBV9 and J is TRBJ2-7, with 10 bases lining up with TRBD1. This CDR3 is built from 15 residues. The germline gives CDR1 SGDLS, CDR2 YYNGEE. V was pared by 2 bases and J by 2 bases, with 4 bases of the junction left unmatched. The DNA of the CDR3 is TGTGCCAGCAGCGTCGTTGGGACAGGGGCCTACGAGCAGTACTTC. Amino acid sequence: CASSVVGTGAYEQYF.

The J gene is TRBJ2-7, the V gene TRBV5-1, with no clear D. The germline V gene encodes CDR1 SGHRS and CDR2 YFSETQ. V gave up 4 bases and J gave up 4 bases, with 21 bases separating them. The CDR3 length is 16 residues. The CDR3: CASSPHLGRSWYEQYF. DNA for the CDR3: TGCGCCAGCAGCCCGCACCTAGGTAGGAGTTGGTACGAGCAGTACTTC.

The table lists this clonotype with a few counts. The V call is TRBV20-1, the J call TRBJ2-5; no reliable D call. V was trimmed by 2 bases and J by 5 bases, leaving 6 bases between them. Germline-derived CDR1 and CDR2 are DFQATT and SNEGSKA (reference sequence). CDR3 length equals 11 residues. CDR3 protein: CSARFGETQYF. As DNA, the CDR3 is TGCAGTGCTAGATTTGGTGAGACCCAGTACTTC.

The rearrangement joins TRBV20-1 to TRBJ1-5, with D unresolved. V dropped 0 bases and J dropped 6 bases, with 12 bases sitting between them. CDR3 length equals 14 residues. Germline V gene sequence: CDR1 DFQATT, CDR2 SNEGSKA (reference sequence). The CDR3, as DNA: TGCAGTGCTAGAGATGGCGGTTCCCGTCAGCCCCAGCATTTT. Protein product: CSARDGGSRQPQHF.

The rearrangement uses TRBV7-2 and TRBJ2-4; 9 bases fit TRBD1. The CDR3 loop spans 13 amino acids. The J segment lost 14 bases and the V segment lost 4 bases, leaving 9 bases of the junction unmatched. CDR1 and CDR2 from the germline V gene are SGHTA and FQGNSA. The CDR3 reads CASSSAEGTGKYF. In DNA, the CDR3 is TGTGCCAGCAGCTCAGCGGAGGGGACAGGGAAGTACTTC.

The chain joins TRBV3-1 to TRBJ1-2; unclear D gene. The germline V and J ends were trimmed by 0 bases and 8 bases, with 16 bases remaining between them. The CDR3 consists of 15 residues. Germline V gives CDR1 LGHDT, CDR2 YNNKEL (reference sequence). The CDR3 spells CASSQERGLVEGYTF. CDR3 sequence (DNA): TGTGCCAGCAGCCAAGAAAGAGGGCTGGTCGAGGGCTACACCTTC.

The DNA of the CDR3 is TGTGCCAGCAGTTACGAGAGTGAATCAAAACTGTTTTTT. This gives the protein CASSYESESKLFF. The chain is built from TRBV6-6 and TRBJ1-4; D unclear. Looked up from germline, CDR1 is MNHNY and CDR2 is SVGAGI (reference sequence). V was trimmed by 2 bases and J by 10 bases, leaving 11 bases between them. The CDR3 loop spans 13 amino acids.

Points on this clonotype: An end of the junction does not agree with germline; a read error may underlie this. The chain employs TRBV5-1 and TRBJ2-1, with D perhaps assigned TRBD1 or TRBD2 (5 bases each). This CDR3 contains 16 residues. Looked up from germline, CDR1 is SGHRS and CDR2 is YFSETQ. The chain's CDR3 is CASSLVPGSSYNEQFF. The CDR3 coding sequence is TGTGCCAGCAGCTTGGTCCCAGGGAGCTCCTACAATGAGCAGTTCTTC.

J is TRBJ2-7 and V is TRBV29-1, with 9 bases matching TRBD1. The V gene's germline CDR1 is SQVTM and CDR2 ANQGSEA. The CDR3 runs to 17 residues. V was pared by 4 bases and J by 3 bases, with 16 bases of the junction left unmatched. The CDR3 loop reads CSVAPFPGQGGIYEQYF. CDR3 bases: TGCAGCGTTGCCCCTTTCCCGGGACAGGGAGGGATCTACGAGCAGTACTTC.

CDR3 sequence (DNA): TGCAGCGTTGATGGGGGGCACCAAGAGACCCAGTACTTC. Amino acid sequence: CSVDGGHQETQYF. The J gene is TRBJ2-5, the V gene TRBV29-1, with D perhaps being TRBD1 or TRBD2 (6 bases each). This CDR3 is built from 13 residues. Deletions cut 3 bases from V and 0 bases from J, with 8 bases between. CDR1 is SQVTM, CDR2 ANQGSEA, per germline. Full variable domain (rest looked up from reference TRBV29-1 and TRBJ2-5): SAVISQKPSRDICQRGTSLTIQCQVDSQVTMMFWYRQQPGQSLTLIATANQGSEATYESGFVIDKFPISRPNLTFSTLTVSNMSPEDSSIYLCSVDGGHQETQYFGPGTRLLVL.

In DNA form, the CDR3 reads TGTGCCAGCAAGACAGGGGGTTATGGCTACACCTTC. As protein: CASKTGGYGYTF. The chain has TRBV25-1 and TRBJ1-2; TRBD1 agrees at 9 bases. The V gene's germline CDR1 is MGHDK and CDR2 SYGVNS. The junction had 2 bases not matched to a gene; V was cut back by 7 bases and J by 5 bases. The CDR3 has 12 amino acids.

The chain uses TRBV6-5 and TRBJ2-1; 13 bases map to TRBD2. This CDR3 is 19 amino acids long. V gave up 4 bases and J gave up 4 bases; unmatched junction bases: 13. Germline V lookup: CDR1 MNHEY, CDR2 SVGAGI. DNA for the CDR3: TGTGCCAGCAGTTCTCCGAGGAGACTAGCGGGGGGTAATTACAATGAGCAGTTCTTC. This encodes CASSSPRRLAGGNYNEQFF.

The chain recombines TRBV5-1 with TRBJ2-1; TRBD2 agrees at 8 bases. With 7 bases clipped from V and 2 bases from J, the junction kept 5 bases outside the gene matches. There are 14 residues in the CDR3. Germline V gives CDR1 SGHRS, CDR2 YFSETQ. CDR3 DNA sequence: TGCGCCAGCGGACTTAGCGGGGCCTACAATGAGCAGTTCTTC. Its translation is CASGLSGAYNEQFF.

The chain links TRBV12-3 or TRBV12-4 to TRBJ2-3; D is ambiguous. Trimming cost V 0 bases and J 2 bases, with 6 bases left between them. CDR3 length: 14 amino acids. CDR3 loop: CASSLASFTDTQYF. The CDR3 coding sequence is TGTGCCAGCAGTTTAGCTAGCTTCACAGATACGCAGTATTTT.

The chain combines TRBV6-6 with TRBJ2-5; the D call may be TRBD1 or TRBD2 (6 bases each). Between the trimmed V and J ends, which lost 5 bases and 11 bases, there was a span of 12 bases. This CDR3 is built from 11 residues. The germline gives CDR1 MNHNY, CDR2 SVGAGI (reference sequence). The CDR3 nucleotides read TGTGCCAGCAGTGACAGGAGGGAGCAGTACTTC. Amino acids: CASSDRREQYF.

The chain joins TRBV7-2 to TRBJ1-2; 9 bases are a match to TRBD1. The CDR3 extends over 13 amino acids. Trimming cost V 5 bases and J 6 bases; bases outside gene matches: 4. CDR1 SGHTA and CDR2 FQGNSA come from the germline V gene. CDR3 nucleotides: TGTGCCAGCAGCGGCCGGGACAGGGATGGCTACACCTTC. Its translation: CASSGRDRDGYTF.

V usage is TRBV27 and J usage is TRBJ2-7; D unresolved. CDR3 size: 14 residues. Germline V gives CDR1 MNHEY, CDR2 SMNVEV (reference sequence). V gave up 5 bases and J gave up 0 bases, with 11 bases separating them. The CDR3 here is CASSPQKGSYEQYF. Here the CDR3 DNA reads TGTGCCAGCAGTCCTCAGAAGGGCTCCTACGAGCAGTACTTC.